These 16 T cell receptor beta chains were sequenced from one sample in a study of PD-1 blockade in classical Hodgkin lymphoma. The protocol was immunoSEQ multiplex PCR, while the TCRdb copy is restricted to in-frame clones and leaves out a portion. The sample has 25,000 to 35,000 clones; roughly three quarters are singletons. Each patient's relapse followed autologous stem cell transplantation, and brentuximab vedotin exposure varied. The sequencing here drew on peripheral blood mononuclear cells (PBMCs), taken before the second cycle of nivolumab. The receptors derive from a human donor with classical Hodgkin lymphoma.

This rearrangement joins TRBV7-2 to TRBJ2-7, with D uncertain. CDR1 is SGHTA, CDR2 FQGNSA, per germline. This CDR3 has 12 residues. The V end was cut by 1 base, the J end by 6 bases, with 7 bases between. DNA for the CDR3: TGTGCCAGCAGCTTAGTCAAAGGCGAGCAGTACTTC. Protein: CASSLVKGEQYF.

The chain couples TRBV5-4 to TRBJ2-3; TRBD1 is a possible D gene (5 bases). Germline values: CDR1 SGHNT, CDR2 YYREEE (reference sequence). V lost 10 bases and J lost 1, with 13 bases in between. The CDR3 consists of 13 residues. CDR3 coding DNA: TGTGCCCACCGGGCCAGGGGCACAGATACGCAGTATTTT. This translates into CAHRARGTDTQYF.

This clone was recorded many times. The chain uses TRBV27 and TRBJ1-6, with D uncertain. Germline V gives CDR1 MNHEY, CDR2 SMNVEV (reference sequence). Between the trimmed V and J ends, which lost 4 bases and 7 bases, there was a span of 8 bases. The CDR3 spans 13 residues. As DNA, the CDR3 is TGTGCCAGCAGTTGGGCTAAAAATTCACCCCTCCACTTT. Protein sequence: CASSWAKNSPLHF.

This chain connects TRBV7-2 to TRBJ2-1; TRBD2 matches 10 bases. The V gene's germline CDR1 is SGHTA and CDR2 FQGNSA. The CDR3 covers 14 residues. V shed 1 base, J shed 6 bases, and the junction held 0 bases outside the gene matches. CDR3: CASSLGLAGNEQFF. In nucleotides, the CDR3 is TGTGCCAGCAGCTTAGGACTAGCGGGCAATGAGCAGTTCTTC.

This clone was picked up a small number of times. The chain uses TRBV4-3 and TRBJ1-2, with unresolved D. CDR1 is LGHNA and CDR2 is YSLEER in the germline V gene. CDR3 length: 18 amino acids. The V end lost 0 bases, the J end lost 1 base, and 18 bases lay between the germline ends. The CDR3 DNA reads TGCGCCAGCAGCCAAGAGGATGCTAGGGAACTATTTAACTATGGCTACACCTTC. Translating it yields CASSQEDARELFNYGYTF.

This clone was observed once. V gene TRBV6-1 combines with J gene TRBJ2-2; TRBD2 agrees at 9 bases. This CDR3 region has 17 residues. CDR1 and CDR2 from the germline V gene are MNHNS and SASEGT. V was clipped by 0 bases and J by 1 base; unmatched bases: 3. The CDR3 reads CASSEALAGLNTGELFF. The CDR3 DNA reads TGTGCCAGCAGTGAAGCTCTAGCGGGACTGAACACCGGGGAGCTGTTTTTT.

The rearrangement uses TRBV7-9 and TRBJ1-1, with no clear D. The CDR3 has 13 amino acids. Germline CDR1 and CDR2: SEHNR and FQNEAQ (reference sequence). The germline V and J ends were trimmed by 0 bases and 1 base, with 3 bases remaining between them. CDR3 protein: CASSLAENTEAFF. As DNA, the CDR3 is TGTGCCAGCAGCTTAGCTGAGAACACTGAAGCTTTCTTT.

V is TRBV9 and J is TRBJ2-2, with 13 bases fitting TRBD2. CDR1 and CDR2 from the germline V gene are SGDLS and YYNGEE. Trimming at V came to 3 bases and at J to 7 bases, leaving 12 bases not matched to a gene. CDR3 size: 18 residues. The CDR3 protein is CASSGGPGTSGVNGELFF. Here the CDR3 DNA reads TGTGCCAGCAGCGGAGGCCCCGGGACTAGCGGGGTGAACGGGGAGCTGTTTTTT.

The CDR3 sequence is CASSVTGNTEAFF. CDR3 DNA: TGTGCCAGCAGCGTTACAGGGAACACTGAAGCTTTCTTT. This rearrangement joins TRBV7-2 to TRBJ1-1, with TRBD1 as a possible D gene (5 bases). Trimming shortened V by 5 bases and J by 1 base, and 8 bases separated the two germline ends. Germline lookup yields CDR1 SGHTA and CDR2 FQGNSA. The CDR3 is 13 amino acids.

The chain couples TRBV2 to TRBJ2-2; TRBD1 or TRBD2 may be the D gene (6 bases each). Germline CDR1 reads SNHLY; CDR2 reads FYNNEI. The V end was cut by 7 bases, the J end by 6 bases, with 18 bases between. The CDR3 length is 15 residues. The CDR3 loop is CASTEIRGLAGELFF. CDR3 nucleotides: TGTGCCAGCACCGAAATCAGGGGACTGGCCGGGGAGCTGTTTTTT.

The V gene is TRBV4-3, the J gene TRBJ2-5, with 9 positions matching TRBD2. The germline gives CDR1 LGHNA, CDR2 YSLEER. J was trimmed by 5 bases and V by 0 bases; bases with no gene match: 7. This CDR3 comprises 16 residues. The CDR3 loop reads CASSQEFSGGPETQYF. In DNA form, the CDR3 reads TGCGCCAGCAGCCAAGAATTCAGCGGGGGGCCGGAGACCCAGTACTTC.

The gene calls are TRBV13 and TRBJ2-5; possible D gene TRBD2, 6 bases. The length of the CDR3 is 16 residues. Germline V gene lookup returns CDR1 PRHDT and CDR2 FYEKMQ (reference sequence). Trimming took 1 base from V and 5 from J, leaving 17 bases between them. The CDR3 DNA sequence: TGTGCCAGCAGCTTAGAGGGAACGGGAGCCGTGGAGACCCAGTACTTC. It specifies CASSLEGTGAVETQYF.

The V call is TRBV19, the J call TRBJ2-2; 7 bases are a match to TRBD1. With V trimmed by 6 bases and J by 6 bases, 13 bases remained unmatched. The CDR3 covers 16 residues. CDR1 is LNHDA and CDR2 is SQIVND in the germline V gene (reference sequence). CDR3 nucleotides: TGTGCCAGTAGCCCCAGACAGGGAACGTTTCCCGGGGAGCTGTTTTTT. This codes for CASSPRQGTFPGELFF.

The rearrangement links TRBV29-1 to TRBJ1-1; D ambiguous. The CDR3 consists of 11 residues. V lost 4 bases and J 5 bases, leaving 8 bases between the germline ends. Germline V gene data show CDR1 as SQVTM and CDR2 as ANQGSEA. This CDR3 reads CSVVVMTEAFF. The CDR3 nucleotides are TGCAGCGTTGTGGTCATGACTGAAGCTTTCTTT.

This clone was found a few times. The rearrangement joins TRBV29-1 to TRBJ1-2; D is uncertain. V was clipped by 7 bases and J by 4 bases, with 19 bases between them. This CDR3 comprises 14 residues. CDR1 and CDR2 (germline): SQVTM, ANQGSEA. The CDR3 sequence is CSANSKRTVYGYTF. DNA for the CDR3: TGCAGCGCCAATTCGAAAAGGACGGTCTATGGCTACACCTTC.

The V gene is TRBV6-5, the J gene TRBJ1-1, with 8 nucleotides matching TRBD1. Per the germline V gene, CDR1 is MNHEY and CDR2 is SVGAGI. Germline trimming cut 7 bases from V and 5 bases from J; bases unmatched to any gene: 9. The CDR3 spans 14 residues. The CDR3, as DNA: TGTGCCAGCACTCTCGGACAGGGTGGGACTGAAGCTTTCTTT. It translates to CASTLGQGGTEAFF.